The subject of this entry is one T cell receptor beta chain. Its antigen remains undetermined. Qualities for individual bases were not recorded, and no much larger clone is one base off. The sample contains more than one DNA sequence encoding this CDR3. The sample belongs to a study of blood T cell repertoires in COVID-19 (dated by TCRdb to 2020 to 2022). Background on the whole study: The collaborator samples originated in the United States, Italy and Spain and spanned the acute and convalescent phases of COVID-19. The prospective study material was composed of cDNA or gDNA derived from T cells, B-cell-depleted T cells, or PBMCs. The dataset comprised deeply sampled blood TCRbeta repertoires from subjects exposed to, actively infected with, or recovered from COVID-19. The repertoires were made available in a free public database intended to serve as a resource for research on the immune response to SARS-CoV-2. Samples were obtained from the ongoing ImmuneRACE study (first 160 participants) and from 1,200 or so subjects provided by 6 global collaborators. Nearly every sample came with metadata listing a de-identified subject ID, COVID-19 status, age in years and sex. Where available, HLA class I and class II types were obtained from metadata supplied by the sample provider rather than from assay-based typing. Broader findings and caveats from the paper: The quantity of clinical and demographic metadata differed by source and by participant and was supplied without curation.

Each collaborating institution followed its own protocols to collect whole blood in K2EDTA tubes. For TCRbeta analysis, collaborators shipped samples as frozen whole blood, isolated PBMCs, or DNA extracted from either of those sample types. The immunoSEQ Assay, a bias-controlled multiplex PCR, was used to amplify TCRbeta CDR3 regions from genomic DNA. The authors processed their data as follows. The number of nucleated cells in each sample was estimated by amplification of reference gene primers within the assay. Sequence reads were collapsed and filtered to measure the absolute abundance of every unique TCRbeta CDR3 rearrangement. For each sample, productive Simpson clonality was calculated as the square root of Simpson's diversity index over productive rearrangements. In TCRdb, the immuneACCESS table is reduced to in-frame sequences with V and J assigned. These tables do not hold every clone; where another copy was compared, an unresolved V gene accounts for under half, and the others remain unexplained. The D gene and trimming were derived from the DNA, and the V and J assignments and clone size from that table. For this sample the table gives roughly 180,000 clones, of which more than 85% were detected only once. About 2.1% of the sample lies in the top ten.

V was cut back by 3 bases and J by 5 bases, leaving a gap of 7 bases between them. CDR1 and CDR2 (SGDLS, YYNGEE) derive from the germline V gene. The CDR3 runs 12 residues from the cysteine to the phenylalanine. Just the 36-base CDR3 DNA is kept, in frame starting at base 1. The sequence derives from a man between 65 and 85 years old with active or convalescent COVID-19. Sequencing was performed on peripheral blood. This sequence uses TRBV9 and TRBJ2-3; no D gene can be assigned with confidence. The CDR3 amino acid sequence is: CASSAGGDTQYF. The DNA is TGTGCCAGCAGCGCCGGCGGAGATACGCAGTATTTT. With the rest looked up from the reference TRBV9 and TRBJ2-3 genes rather than sequenced, the full variable domain is DSGVTQTPKHLITATGQRVTLRCSPRSGDLSVYWYQQSLDQGLQFLIQYYNGEERAKGNILERFSAQQFPDLHSELNLSSLELGDSALYFCASSAGGDTQYFGPGTRLTVL.